This T cell receptor beta chain was recorded in a study of blood T cell repertoires in COVID-19. Study as a whole: Some COVID-19 samples were acute and others convalescent; all came from the United States, Italy and Spain. The analysed material was cDNA or gDNA that came from T cells, B-cell-depleted T cells, or PBMCs.

The germline V gene has CDR1 LGHDT and CDR2 YNNKEL (reference sequence). This CDR3 has 15 amino acids. The J segment lost 6 bases and the V segment lost 3 bases, leaving 10 bases of the junction unmatched. In the authors' methods: From reference gene primer amplification, estimates of nucleated cell counts were derived. Profiled with immunoSEQ multiplex PCR; TCRdb holds only in-frame clones, not every one. V and J calls and clone size are copied from that table; D and trimming were computed from the DNA. Counted here are about 220,000 clones, around 84% occurring once; the ten biggest clones make up more than 9%.

The clonotype comes from a man over 45 with active or convalescent COVID-19. The sequenced sample was peripheral blood. The gene calls are TRBV3-1 (or the pseudogene TRBV3-2) and TRBJ1-2; 7 bases are shared with TRBD1. DNA of the CDR3: TGTGCCAGCAGCCATCTAGGGACAGATGATAATGGCTACACCTTC. Residues: CASSHLGTDDNGYTF.